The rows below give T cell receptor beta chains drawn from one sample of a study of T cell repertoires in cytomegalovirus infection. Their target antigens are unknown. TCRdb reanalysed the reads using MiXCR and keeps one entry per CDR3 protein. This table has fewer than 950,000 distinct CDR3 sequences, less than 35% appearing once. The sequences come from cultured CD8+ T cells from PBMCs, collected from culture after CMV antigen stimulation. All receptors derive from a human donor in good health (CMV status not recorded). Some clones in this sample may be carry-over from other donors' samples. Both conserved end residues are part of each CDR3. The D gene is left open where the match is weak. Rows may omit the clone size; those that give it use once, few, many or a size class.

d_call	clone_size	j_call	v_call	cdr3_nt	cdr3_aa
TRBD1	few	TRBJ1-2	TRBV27	TGTGCCAGCAGTTTACGAGGGGGCACAGGGGGCTACACCTTC	CASSLRGGTGGYTF
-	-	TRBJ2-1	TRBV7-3	TGTGCCAGCAGCTTAGCCCCCTCCAGCTACAATGAGCAGTTCTTC	CASSLAPSSYNEQFF
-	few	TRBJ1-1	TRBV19	TGTGCCAGTAGTTGGGGAGAAGTAGTCACTGAAGCTTTCTTT	CASSWGEVVTEAFF
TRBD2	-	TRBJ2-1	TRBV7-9	TGTGCCAGCAGCCTCCGCCAGCGGGGGGGGCACGGTGAGCAGTTCTTC	CASSLRQRGGHGEQFF
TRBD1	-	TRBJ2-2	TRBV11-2	TGTGCCAGCAGTTCTACAGGGGGCCTCCGGGAGCTGTTTTTT	CASSSTGGLRELFF
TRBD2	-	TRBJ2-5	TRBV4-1	TGCGCCAGCAGCCACGGGACTAGCGGGGCCTCGGGGACCCAGTACTTC	CASSHGTSGASGTQYF
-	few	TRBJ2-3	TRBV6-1	TGTGCCAGCAGTGACGGCTCGGTCCCAGATACGCAGTATTTT	CASSDGSVPDTQYF
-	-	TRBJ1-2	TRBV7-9	TGTGCCAGCGATACAGGGCCGGTCTATGGCTACACCTTC	CASDTGPVYGYTF
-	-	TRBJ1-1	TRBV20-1	TGCAGTGCCTCAGACGGGCGGCCTGAAGCTTTCTTT	CSASDGRPEAFF
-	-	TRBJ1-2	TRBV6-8	TGTGCCAGTGCTACAATCGGGACGGACTACGACTATGGCTACACCTTC	CASATIGTDYDYGYTF
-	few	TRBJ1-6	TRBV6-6	TGTGCCAGCAGTTACCCTGGGAGGGTCCTACCGCGGACCTATAATTCACCCCTCCACTTT	CASSYPGRVLPRTYNSPLHF
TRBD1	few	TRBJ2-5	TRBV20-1	TGCAGTGCTAGAGACAGGGGACAGCGTCAAGAGACCCAGTACTTC	CSARDRGQRQETQYF
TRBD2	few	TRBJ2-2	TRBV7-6	TGTGCCAGCAGCCGCTTCGAAGCGGGGGGGGCCGGGGAGCTGTTTTTT	CASSRFEAGGAGELFF
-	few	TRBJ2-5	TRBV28	TGTGCCAGCAGTCTCCCCCTCGGGACCCAGTACTTC	CASSLPLGTQYF
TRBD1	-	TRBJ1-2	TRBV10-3	TGTGCCATCAGCCAAAGGGGACAGGGGGACTATGGCTACACCTTC	CAISQRGQGDYGYTF
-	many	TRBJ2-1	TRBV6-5	TGTGCCAGCAGTTACGAGACTGAGGGCCGGCGCGAGCAGTTCTTC	CASSYETEGRREQFF
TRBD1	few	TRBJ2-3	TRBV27	TGTGCCAGCAGTTTATCGCGACAGGGAACGCAGTATTTT	CASSLSRQGTQYF
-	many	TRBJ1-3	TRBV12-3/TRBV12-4	TGTGCCAGCAGACCGGACCCTGGAAACACCATATATTTT	CASRPDPGNTIYF
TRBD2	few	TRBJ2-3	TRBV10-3	TGTGCCACCTTAGCGGGGGGACCCGCCACAGATACGCAGTATTTT	CATLAGGPATDTQYF
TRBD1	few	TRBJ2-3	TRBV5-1	TGCGCCAGCAGCGTGGGACAGGGAGGGGCAGATACGCAGTATTTT	CASSVGQGGADTQYF
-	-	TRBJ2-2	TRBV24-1	TGTGCCACCAGTGATTCCCGGACAACGAACACCGGGGAGCTGTTTTTT	CATSDSRTTNTGELFF
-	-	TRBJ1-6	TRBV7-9	TGTGCCAGCAGCTCGTACCGGGACGAAAGGCCCGGTTCACCCCTCCACTTT	CASSSYRDERPGSPLHF
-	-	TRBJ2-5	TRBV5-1	TGCGCCAGCAGCCCGCTGACGGTCGGGGAGACCCAGTACTTC	CASSPLTVGETQYF
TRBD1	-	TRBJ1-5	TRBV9	TGTGCCAGCAGCGTAGGGACAGGGAAAAATCAGCCCCAGCATTTT	CASSVGTGKNQPQHF
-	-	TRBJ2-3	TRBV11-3	TGTGCCAGCAGCAGGCGGGACGGGGGGCCAGATACGCAGTATTTT	CASSRRDGGPDTQYF
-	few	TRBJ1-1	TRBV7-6	TGTGCCAGCAGGGGGGGAATGAACACTGAAGCTTTCTTT	CASRGGMNTEAFF
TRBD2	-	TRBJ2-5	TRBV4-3	TGCGCCAGCAGCCAAGCGACTAGCGGGTACGAGACCCAGTACTTC	CASSQATSGYETQYF
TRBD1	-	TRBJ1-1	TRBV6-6	TGTGTCAGCAGTGGGACAGGGGTTAGCGACACTGAAGCTTTCTTT	CVSSGTGVSDTEAFF
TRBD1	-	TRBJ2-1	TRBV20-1	TGCAGTGCTAGAGTGAGGACAGGGGGATGGCAGTTCTTC	CSARVRTGGWQFF
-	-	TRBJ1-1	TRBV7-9	TGTGCCAGCAGCTCCGACACTGCGAACACTGAAGCTTTCTTT	CASSSDTANTEAFF
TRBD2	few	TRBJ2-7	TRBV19	TGTGCCAGTAGTATTGGAAGACTAGCGGGGGATTACGAGCAGTACTTC	CASSIGRLAGDYEQYF
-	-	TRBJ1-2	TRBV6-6	TGTGCCAGCAGTTACCGTCGGGGGGCCAACTATGGCTACACCTTC	CASSYRRGANYGYTF
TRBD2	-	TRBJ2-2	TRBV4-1	TGCGCCAGCAGCCAAGCGGGAGGGCGCACCGGGGAGCTGTTTTTT	CASSQAGGRTGELFF
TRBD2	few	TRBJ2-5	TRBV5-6	TGTGCCAGCAGCCTGGGACTAGCGGGCATAGTACATGTGATAGAGACCCAGTACTTC	CASSLGLAGIVHVIETQYF
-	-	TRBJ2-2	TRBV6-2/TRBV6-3	TGTGCCAGCACCGCCGGGGAAGGAGTCGGGGAGCTGTTTTTT	CASTAGEGVGELFF
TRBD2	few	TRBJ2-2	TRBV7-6	TGTGCCAGCAGCTCATCTAGCGGGGGTCCCACCGGGGAGCTGTTTTTT	CASSSSSGGPTGELFF
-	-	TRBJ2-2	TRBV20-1	TGCAGTGCAGAGGAATCGAACACCGGGGAGCTGTTTTTT	CSAEESNTGELFF
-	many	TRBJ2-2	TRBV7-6	TGTGCCAGCAGCTACGGGCCTAACACCGGGGAGCTGTTTTTT	CASSYGPNTGELFF
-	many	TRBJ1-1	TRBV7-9	TGTGCCAGCAGCTTCCGGACAGCTTCGCTACCGAACACTGAAGCTTTCTTT	CASSFRTASLPNTEAFF
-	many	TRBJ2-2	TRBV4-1	TGCGCCAGCAGCCAAGATTTGCGGGGGAACACCGGGGAGCTGTTTTTT	CASSQDLRGNTGELFF
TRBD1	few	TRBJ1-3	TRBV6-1	TGTGCCAGCCAACAGGGGGCTGGAAACACCATATATTTT	CASQQGAGNTIYF
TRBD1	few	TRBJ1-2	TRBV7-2	TGTGCCAGCAGCCCGAGGACAGGGAGGAGGAGTGATGGCTACACCTTC	CASSPRTGRRSDGYTF
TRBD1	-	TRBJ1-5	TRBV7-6	TGTGCCAGCAGCTTAACAAGTCCCGGGACAGGGGAGCCCCAGCATTTT	CASSLTSPGTGEPQHF
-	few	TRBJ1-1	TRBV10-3	TGTGCCATCAGTGGCCGGGGCCAGGACACTGAAGCTTTCTTT	CAISGRGQDTEAFF
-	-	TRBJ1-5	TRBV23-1	TGCGCCAGCAGTCAATACCGCGGGGACCCCGCCCGGGATCAGCCCCAGCATTTT	CASSQYRGDPARDQPQHF
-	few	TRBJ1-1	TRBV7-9	TGTGCCAGCAGCTCCCCTTCCTCCAGGGGTGGATCCACTGAAGCTTTCTTT	CASSSPSSRGGSTEAFF
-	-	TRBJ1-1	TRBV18	TGTGCCAGCTCACAATCCCATAGGGACACTGAAGCTTTCTTT	CASSQSHRDTEAFF
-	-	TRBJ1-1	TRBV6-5	TGTGCCAGCAGTTACGGGGATGGGACTGAAGCTTTCTTT	CASSYGDGTEAFF
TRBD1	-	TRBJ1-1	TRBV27	TGTGCCAGCAGTTTATCGGGACAGGGGCTAAGCACTGAAGCTTTCTTT	CASSLSGQGLSTEAFF
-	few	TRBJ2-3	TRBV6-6	TGTGCCAGCAGTTACTCCCCCACAGATACGCAGTATTTT	CASSYSPTDTQYF
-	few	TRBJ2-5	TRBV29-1	TGCAGCGTTGACGGCGGGACAGAAGAGACCCAGTACTTC	CSVDGGTEETQYF
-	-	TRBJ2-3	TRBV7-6	TGTGCCAGCAGCTTAGCAGGTGACCACATTGATACGCAGTATTTT	CASSLAGDHIDTQYF
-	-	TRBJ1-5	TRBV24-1	TGTGCCACCAGTGATTCCCAGAGCAATCAGCCCCAGCATTTT	CATSDSQSNQPQHF